The TCR beta chain described here comes from a study of T cells after somatic rescue of genetic block (dated by TCRdb to the early 2020s). Context from the whole study: What the study looked at was long-term robustness, specifically in a T-cell system that came about through somatic rescue of a genetic block in T-cell development.

The receptor library was made with the immunoSEQ multiplex PCR assay. As stored in TCRdb, this immuneACCESS dataset retains in-frame rearrangements with V and J assigned. A fraction of the clones does not appear; measured against another copy, unresolved V genes explain less than half of the discrepancy, and the remainder lacks a known reason. The sample table records roughly 92,000 clones; 70% to 90% of these occur just once. The biggest ten clones account for 1.5% to 2% of the sample. CDR3 length: 16 amino acids, cysteine to phenylalanine. The retained sequence is limited to the CDR3, 48 bases, with the frame set at the first base. Via the germline V gene (reference sequence), CDR1 is MNHNY and CDR2 SVGAGI. At the junction V is shortened by 0 bases and J by 3 bases, with 15 bases in between. This clone was seen once. What this receptor recognizes is not known. Within one base of it there is no much larger clone, and no base qualities were kept.

This sequence originates from a woman between 18 and 30 years old. The sample consisted of peripheral blood mononuclear cells (PBMCs). The V and J segments used are TRBV6-6 and TRBJ2-7; a tentative D match to TRBD2 spans 6 bases. The nucleotide sequence reads as follows: TGTGCCAGCAGTTACTCGAGGCCTAGCGATAACTACGAGCAGTACTTC. It is translated as CASSYSRPSDNYEQYF.